Here is one T cell receptor beta chain with its context. Its target is unknown. The data originate from a study of cytomegalovirus exposure and HLA in healthy donors. Study-level points and caveats: A later analysis found TCR association rates differed by HLA locus, highest for DRB1 and lowest for HLA-C.

With 60 Vbeta and 13 Jbeta primers, the PCR was carried out. In the source study's methods: In a later analysis, of some 80 million unique beta chains, about 10 million appeared in at least two donors. Measured with immunoSEQ multiplex PCR; TCRdb has only the in-frame clones, and not every one. V and J calls plus clone size are reproduced from that table; the DNA served to infer D and trimming. There are about 130,000 clones in the sample; 80% to 90% occur only once, and around 3% lies in the top ten. The CDR3 totals 16 residues. CDR1 and CDR2 from the germline V gene are SGHRS and YFSETQ. The J segment lost 3 bases and the V segment lost 3 bases, leaving 6 bases of the junction unmatched.

This clonotype was sampled from a woman under 30 in good health and CMV-seropositive. The chain uses TRBV5-1 and TRBJ2-5; TRBD2 aligns across 12 bases. The specimen sequenced was PBMCs. For the CDR3, the DNA is TGCGCCAGCAGCTCCGCTCTAGCGGGGGGGGAAGAGACCCAGTACTTC. Protein sequence: CASSSALAGGEETQYF.